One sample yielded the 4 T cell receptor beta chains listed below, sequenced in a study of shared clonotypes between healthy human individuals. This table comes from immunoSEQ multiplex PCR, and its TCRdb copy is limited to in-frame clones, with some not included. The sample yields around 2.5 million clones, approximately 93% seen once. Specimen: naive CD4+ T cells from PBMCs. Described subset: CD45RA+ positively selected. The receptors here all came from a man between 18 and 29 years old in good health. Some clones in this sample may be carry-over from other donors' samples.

As DNA, the CDR3 is TGTGCCAGTAGTATGGTCGGGGAGGGCTACACCTTC. Its protein is CASSMVGEGYTF. The chain joins TRBV19 to TRBJ1-2; D gene unclear. V was clipped by 3 bases and J by 8 bases, with 10 bases between them. The CDR3 consists of 12 residues. Germline CDR1 is LNHDA and CDR2 is SQIVND (reference sequence).

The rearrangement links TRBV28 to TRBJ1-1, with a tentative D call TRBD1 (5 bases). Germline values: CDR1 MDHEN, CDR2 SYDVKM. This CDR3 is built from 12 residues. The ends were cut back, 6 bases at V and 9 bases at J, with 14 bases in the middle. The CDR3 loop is CASRIGTVKAFF. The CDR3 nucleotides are TGTGCCAGCAGAATTGGGACGGTAAAAGCTTTCTTT.

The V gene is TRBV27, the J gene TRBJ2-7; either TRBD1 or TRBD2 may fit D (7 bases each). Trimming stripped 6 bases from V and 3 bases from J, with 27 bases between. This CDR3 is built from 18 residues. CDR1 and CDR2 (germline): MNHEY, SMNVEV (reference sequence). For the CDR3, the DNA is TGTGCCAGCAGCCGGAGCCCCGCAGGGGGGGTTGCCATCTACGAGCAGTACTTC. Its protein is CASSRSPAGGVAIYEQYF.

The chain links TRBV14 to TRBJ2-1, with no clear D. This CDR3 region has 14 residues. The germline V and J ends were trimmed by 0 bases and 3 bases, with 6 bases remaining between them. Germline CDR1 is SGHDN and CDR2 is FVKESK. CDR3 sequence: CASSQESVYNEQFF. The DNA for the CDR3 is TGTGCCAGCAGCCAAGAATCCGTCTACAATGAGCAGTTCTTC. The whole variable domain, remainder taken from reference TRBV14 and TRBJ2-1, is EAGVTQFPSHSVIEKGQTVTLRCDPISGHDNLYWYRRVMGKEIKFLLHFVKESKQDESGMPNNRFLAERTGGTYSTLKVQPAELEDSGVYFCASSQESVYNEQFFGPGTRLTVL.